This section outlines one T cell receptor (beta chain) sequence together with its context. This study enrolled people aged roughly 18 to 90 from about two dozen US geographic areas. Before being deemed recovered, Cohort 3 donors had two negative PCRs, clearance, or symptom resolution. This record belongs to a study of blood T cell repertoires in COVID-19. Study-wide background: Acute and convalescent COVID-19 samples came from the United States, Italy and Spain.

V shed 2 bases and J 2 bases; nucleotides not matched to a gene: 4. Germline V lookup: CDR1 MNHEY, CDR2 SVGEGT. The CDR3 runs 15 residues. Authors' methods: Amplification of reference gene primers was used by the study to estimate nucleated cell counts. Sequencing used immunoSEQ multiplex PCR; TCRdb keeps in-frame clones, though not all of them. That table supplies the V and J calls and clone size; D and trimming were determined from the DNA. The data show around 200,000 clones, around 85% seen once. Specimen: PBMCs or T cells enriched from blood (not recorded which). This receptor was obtained from a man between 35 and 55 years old who had recovered from COVID-19. The V gene is TRBV6-2 or TRBV6-3, the J gene TRBJ2-7; 9 bases map to TRBD1. CDR3 DNA: TGTGCCAGCAGTTACGGGAGGGACAGGGCCTACGAGCAGTACTTC. As protein: CASSYGRDRAYEQYF.